These 30 T cell receptor beta chains originate from one sample sequenced in a study of T cell responses to AZD1222 COVID-19 vaccine. This table comes from immunoSEQ multiplex PCR, and its TCRdb copy is limited to in-frame clones, with some not included. The data show over 110,000 clones, roughly 92% seen once. Specimen: peripheral blood, collected 28 days after the second AZD1222 dose. These receptors came from an adult who received the AZD1222 COVID-19 vaccine.

The V gene is TRBV6-5, the J gene TRBJ1-5; D is uncertain. Trimming cost V 0 bases and J 6 bases, with 6 bases left between them. The CDR3 sequence is 13 residues long. The germline gives CDR1 MNHEY, CDR2 SVGAGI. The CDR3 here is CASSYSVFQPQHF. In nucleotides, the CDR3 is TGTGCCAGCAGTTACTCGGTGTTTCAGCCCCAGCATTTT.

This sequence joins TRBV3-1 (or the pseudogene TRBV3-2) and TRBJ2-1; 16 bases align to TRBD2. V shed 6 bases and J 9 bases; nucleotides not matched to a gene: 11. This CDR3 is 17 amino acids long. Germline values: CDR1 LGHDT, CDR2 YNNKEL (reference sequence). The CDR3 DNA is TGTGCCAGCAGAGACGGGACTAGCGGGAGGGTAAGAGGTGAGCAGTTCTTC. Translation: CASRDGTSGRVRGEQFF.

The chain recombines TRBV7-9 with TRBJ1-6; D not certain. This CDR3 is built from 15 residues. Trimming cost V 1 base and J 7 bases, with 11 bases left between them. Looked up from germline, CDR1 is SEHNR and CDR2 is FQNEAQ (reference sequence). Here the CDR3 DNA reads TGTGCCAGCAGCTTAGATGGCCGGTTAAATTCACCCCTCCACTTT. Translated: CASSLDGRLNSPLHF.

The gene calls are TRBV11-3 and TRBJ1-1; weak D call: TRBD1 (5 bases). CDR1 is SGHNT, CDR2 YENEEA, per germline. Trimming took 2 bases from V and 1 from J, leaving 8 bases between them. The CDR3 totals 14 residues. The CDR3 reads CASSLQGENTEAFF. DNA for the CDR3: TGTGCCAGCAGCTTACAGGGAGAGAACACTGAAGCTTTCTTT.

This chain uses TRBV7-2 with TRBJ1-2; the match to TRBD1 covers 7 bases. The CDR3 has 16 amino acids. Trimming removed 6 bases from V and 4 bases from J; junction bases left unmatched: 14. Germline values: CDR1 SGHTA, CDR2 FQGNSA. The CDR3 protein is CASSDFSGGGLYGYTF. The CDR3 region has the DNA TGTGCCAGCAGTGACTTCTCAGGGGGGGGCCTCTATGGCTACACCTTC.

The genes are TRBV3-1 (or the pseudogene TRBV3-2) and TRBJ1-2; D gene uncertain. The CDR3 has 12 residues. Germline V CDR1 and CDR2: LGHDT, YNNKEL (reference sequence). V was shortened by 2 bases and J by 7 bases, with 8 bases between the two germline ends. The CDR3 protein is CASSQPVSGYTF. CDR3 in DNA: TGTGCCAGCAGCCAACCGGTTAGTGGCTACACCTTC.

The genes are TRBV7-8 and TRBJ1-2, with TRBD1 identical over 10 bases. CDR3 length: 15 residues. V dropped 2 bases and J dropped 4; count of bases not matched to a gene: 4. Germline CDR1 is SGHVS and CDR2 is FQNEAQ. The CDR3 loop reads CASSLQRTGGYGYTF. The CDR3 DNA sequence: TGTGCCAGCAGCTTACAACGGACAGGGGGCTATGGCTACACCTTC.

CDR3 region: CAWSPGWANEKLFF. The CDR3 coding sequence is TGTGCCTGGAGTCCTGGGTGGGCTAATGAAAAACTGTTTTTT. This chain uses TRBV30 with TRBJ1-4; D not resolved. V lost 2 bases and J lost 3, with 10 bases in between. The CDR3 extends over 14 amino acids. From germline, CDR1 is GTSNPN and CDR2 SVGIG (reference sequence).

CDR3 sequence reads: CASNHFYGYTF. The DNA for the CDR3 is TGTGCCAGCAATCATTTTTATGGCTACACCTTC. This chain connects TRBV21-1 to TRBJ1-2; the table's TRBD1 call for D was not verified on the DNA. TRBV21-1 is tagged as a pseudogene. CDR3 length equals 11 residues.

This chain connects TRBV5-4 to TRBJ1-5, with D perhaps matching TRBD1 (5 bases). Germline V gene lookup returns CDR1 SGHNT and CDR2 YYREEE (reference sequence). This CDR3 has 14 amino acids. V was trimmed by 4 bases and J by 2 bases, leaving 10 bases between them. CDR3 sequence: CASSPGLGNQPQHF. The CDR3 nucleotides are TGTGCCAGCAGCCCAGGGTTGGGCAATCAGCCCCAGCATTTT.

This chain links TRBV7-2 with TRBJ1-6; 7 positions match TRBD1. This CDR3 is 15 amino acids long. The ends lost 4 bases at V and 5 bases at J; junction bases unmatched: 5. Germline V gives CDR1 SGHTA, CDR2 FQGNSA. In DNA, the CDR3 is TGTGCCAGCAGCTCCAGGGGGACAGATAATTCACCCCTCCACTTT. It specifies CASSSRGTDNSPLHF.

This chain links TRBV10-3 with TRBJ2-7; 7 bases agree with TRBD2. The CDR3 has 15 amino acids. V trimming: 6 bases; J trimming: 6 bases; junction bases outside the gene matches: 14. The germline V gene encodes CDR1 ENHRY and CDR2 SYGVKD. CDR3 DNA sequence: TGTGCCATCAGGAAAGAATGGGAGGGAGGGTCCGAGCAGTACTTC. This sequence encodes CAIRKEWEGGSEQYF.

The rearrangement joins TRBV4-1 to TRBJ2-1, with D possibly matching TRBD2 (6 bases). In germline, CDR1 is MGHRA, CDR2 YSYEKL. Between the trimmed V and J ends, which lost 1 base and 7 bases, there was a span of 17 bases. The CDR3 length is 16 residues. The CDR3 nucleotides read TGCGCCAGCAGCCAAGTGGGGAGACTAGTGACGAATGAGCAGTTCTTC. As protein: CASSQVGRLVTNEQFF.

This rearrangement joins TRBV9 to TRBJ2-7, with D perhaps matching TRBD1 (6 bases). The germline V gene encodes CDR1 SGDLS and CDR2 YYNGEE. This CDR3 has 13 residues. V lost 1 base and J lost 7, with 12 bases in between. CDR3 DNA sequence: TGTGCCAGCAGCGTAACAGGGTCTGGGGAGCAGTACGTC. It yields the protein CASSVTGSGEQYV.

The genes are TRBV6-1 and TRBJ2-2; 10 bases agree with TRBD2. The CDR3 covers 16 residues. V shed 4 bases, J shed 5 bases, and the junction held 7 bases outside the gene matches. CDR1 is MNHNS and CDR2 is SASEGT in the germline V gene. Here the CDR3 DNA reads TGTGCCAGCAGTGTGCTAGCGGGAGTTTGGACCGGGGAGCTGTTTTTT. This translates into CASSVLAGVWTGELFF.

The chain uses TRBV3-1 (or the pseudogene TRBV3-2) and TRBJ2-7; TRBD2 aligns across 8 bases. V gave up 1 base and J gave up 2 bases; unmatched junction bases: 4. Germline values: CDR1 LGHDT, CDR2 YNNKEL (reference sequence). This CDR3 has 15 residues. DNA for the CDR3: TGTGCCAGCAGCCAAGCTAGCGGGTCACCCTACGAGCAGTACTTC. Protein product: CASSQASGSPYEQYF.

V is TRBV19 and J is TRBJ2-2; no reliable D call. Germline CDR1 reads LNHDA; CDR2 reads SQIVND (reference sequence). Trimming removed 7 bases at V and 3 bases at J, with 15 bases between. CDR3 length equals 15 residues. The CDR3 protein is CASIDPAHDTGELFF. As DNA, the CDR3 is TGTGCCAGTATTGACCCGGCTCACGACACCGGGGAGCTGTTTTTT.

The chain couples TRBV28 to TRBJ1-5; 9 bases map to TRBD1. CDR1 MDHEN and CDR2 SYDVKM come from the germline V gene. Losses at the gene ends were 0 bases for V and 6 bases for J; bases not matched to a gene: 3. CDR3 length equals 15 residues. CDR3 loop: CASSLWGQGLQPQHF. The CDR3 DNA reads as TGTGCCAGCAGTTTATGGGGACAGGGACTTCAGCCCCAGCATTTT.

The chain has TRBV6-4 and TRBJ2-1; D possibly corresponds to TRBD1 (6 bases). V was shortened by 4 bases and J by 0 bases, with 7 bases between the two germline ends. The germline gives CDR1 MRHNA, CDR2 SNTAGT. The CDR3 contains 14 residues. The DNA of the CDR3 is TGTGCCAGCAGTGGGGGGCCCTCCTACAATGAGCAGTTCTTC. Protein: CASSGGPSYNEQFF.

The rearrangement uses TRBV28 and TRBJ2-7, with a weak D call TRBD1 (5 bases). Germline values: CDR1 MDHEN, CDR2 SYDVKM. This CDR3 spans 15 amino acids. Trimming pared 6 bases from V and 2 bases from J, leaving 17 bases between. The CDR3 DNA follows: TGTGCCAGCAGCTCCTGGACATCGACAACCTACGAGCAGTACGTC. Protein product: CASSSWTSTTYEQYV.

This clone occurred once. V usage is TRBV5-1 and J usage is TRBJ1-2; D is unresolved. The CDR3 has 14 residues. The ends were cut back, 1 base at V and 4 bases at J, with 11 bases in the middle. Per the germline V gene, CDR1 is SGHRS and CDR2 is YFSETQ. The CDR3 here is CASSLNSDPYGYTF. CDR3 sequence (DNA): TGCGCCAGCAGCTTGAACTCGGACCCCTATGGCTACACCTTC.

V and J are TRBV9 and TRBJ2-2; D is ambiguous. The CDR3 has 16 amino acids. The germline V gene encodes CDR1 SGDLS and CDR2 YYNGEE. Trimming took off 1 base at V and 0 bases at J, with 10 bases between the two ends. CDR3 nucleotide sequence: TGTGCCAGCAGCGTAAATATCATAACGAACACCGGGGAGCTGTTTTTT. Its protein is CASSVNIITNTGELFF.

The chain recombines TRBV28 with TRBJ1-5; perhaps TRBD1 as D (5 bases). The CDR3 totals 18 residues. The V and J ends lost 4 bases and 0 bases respectively, with 19 bases between them. The V gene's germline CDR1 is MDHEN and CDR2 SYDVKM. The CDR3 loop reads CASSSANPGVYSNQPQHF. In nucleotides, the CDR3 is TGTGCCAGCAGTTCAGCAAATCCGGGGGTCTATAGCAATCAGCCCCAGCATTTT.

This sequence joins TRBV9 and TRBJ1-2, with no clear D. This CDR3 has 15 residues. Germline CDR1 and CDR2: SGDLS and YYNGEE. V shed 2 bases and J shed 4 bases, with 15 bases lying between them. Here the CDR3 reads CASSVTDLLPYGYTF. In nucleotides, the CDR3 is TGTGCCAGCAGCGTCACCGACCTTCTCCCCTATGGCTACACCTTC. The variable domain in full, completed from reference TRBV9 and TRBJ1-2, reads DSGVTQTPKHLITATGQRVTLRCSPRSGDLSVYWYQQSLDQGLQFLIQYYNGEERAKGNILERFSAQQFPDLHSELNLSSLELGDSALYFCASSVTDLLPYGYTFGSGTRLTVV.

The chain combines TRBV4-3 with TRBJ1-1; D is unclear. Between the trimmed V and J ends, which lost 2 bases and 11 bases, there was a span of 9 bases. The CDR3 runs to 11 residues. Germline-derived CDR1 and CDR2 are LGHNA and YSLEER. CDR3 DNA: TGCGCCAGCAGCCAACCGGGGAGGGCTTTCTTT. It specifies CASSQPGRAFF.

J is TRBJ1-3 and V is TRBV19; 9 nucleotides match TRBD1. The germline gives CDR1 LNHDA, CDR2 SQIVND (reference sequence). This CDR3 comprises 14 residues. Unmatched junction bases numbered 4, after V lost 6 bases and J lost 4 bases. In nucleotides, the CDR3 is TGTGCCAGTAGACAGGGGGCTGAAGGAAACACCATATATTTT. Its protein is CASRQGAEGNTIYF.

The J gene is TRBJ2-4, the V gene TRBV27; D ambiguous. Trimming pared 8 bases from V and 2 bases from J, leaving 13 bases between. The CDR3 is made up of 14 amino acids. Per germline, CDR1 MNHEY and CDR2 SMNVEV (reference sequence). The CDR3 region has the DNA TGTGCCAGCGCGTTCGGGTTCACCAAAAACATTCAGTACTTC. Translating it yields CASAFGFTKNIQYF.

This chain links TRBV6-5 with TRBJ2-7; D is possibly TRBD2 (5 bases). Trimming took off 2 bases at V and 3 bases at J, with 8 bases between the two ends. Germline loops: CDR1 MNHEY, CDR2 SVGAGI. The CDR3 runs 13 residues. This chain's CDR3 is CASSYRADYEQYV. For the CDR3, the DNA is TGTGCCAGCAGTTACCGAGCGGACTACGAGCAGTACGTC.

The chain links TRBV6-4 to TRBJ1-6; no definite D call. V gave up 6 bases and J gave up 0 bases, with 6 bases separating them. The CDR3 totals 14 residues. Germline-derived CDR1 and CDR2 are MRHNA and SNTAGT. CDR3 nucleotides: TGTGCCAGCAGCCGGAGCTCCTATAATTCACCCCTCCACTTT. Its translation: CASSRSSYNSPLHF.

The rearrangement uses TRBV5-1 and TRBJ2-1; 11 bases agree with TRBD2. Germline assignment: CDR1 SGHRS and CDR2 YFSETQ. Losses at the gene ends were 4 bases for V and 5 bases for J; bases not matched to a gene: 5. The CDR3 consists of 15 residues. The CDR3 region has the DNA TGCGCCAGCAGCCGGCTAGCGGGGGGAGACAATGAGCAGTTCTTC. This gives the protein CASSRLAGGDNEQFF.